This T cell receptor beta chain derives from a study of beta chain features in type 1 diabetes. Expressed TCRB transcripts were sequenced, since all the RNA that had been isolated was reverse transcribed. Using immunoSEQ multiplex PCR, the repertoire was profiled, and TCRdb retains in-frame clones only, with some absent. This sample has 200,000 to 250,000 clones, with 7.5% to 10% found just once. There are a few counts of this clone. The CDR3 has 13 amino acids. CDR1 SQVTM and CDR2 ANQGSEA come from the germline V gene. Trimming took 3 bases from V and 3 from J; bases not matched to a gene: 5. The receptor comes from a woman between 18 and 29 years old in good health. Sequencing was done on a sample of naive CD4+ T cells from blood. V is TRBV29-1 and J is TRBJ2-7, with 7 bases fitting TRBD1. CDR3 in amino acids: CSVEGDRDYEQYF. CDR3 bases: TGCAGCGTTGAGGGGGACAGAGACTACGAGCAGTACTTC.